A selection of T cell receptor beta chains follows, all from one sample in a study of T cells in Graves' hyperthyroidism and ophthalmopathy. MiXCR, applied by TCRdb to the multiplex PCR reads, yields one record per CDR3 protein. This table has roughly 380,000 distinct CDR3 sequences, approximately 20% appearing once. The specimen sequenced was blood. These receptors originate from a woman aged 18-35 years with Graves' hyperthyroidism. Each CDR3 is given without its conserved first and last residue. Fields, in order: V gene, J gene, CDR3 protein.

v_gene: TRBV2
j_gene: TRBJ1-5
CDR3aa: ASSQHRGSNQPQH

v_gene: TRBV6-1
j_gene: TRBJ1-5
CDR3aa: ASSEYTGGGHQPQH

v_gene: TRBV6-2/TRBV6-3
j_gene: TRBJ2-7
CDR3aa: ASSYKLTGEQY

v_gene: TRBV5-1
j_gene: TRBJ2-7
CDR3aa: ASSLEQGPYEQY

v_gene: TRBV4-1
j_gene: TRBJ1-2
CDR3aa: ASSPSVMGLRGYT

v_gene: TRBV6-5
j_gene: TRBJ1-2
CDR3aa: ASSYRDRSSYGYT

v_gene: TRBV28
j_gene: TRBJ1-1
CDR3aa: ASSLSSKNTEAF

v_gene: TRBV6-1
j_gene: TRBJ1-6
CDR3aa: ASTGGFSGGSPLH

v_gene: TRBV7-8
j_gene: TRBJ2-7
CDR3aa: ASSRAGADEQY

v_gene: TRBV5-1
j_gene: TRBJ2-6
CDR3aa: ASSLDPLSGANVLT

v_gene: TRBV18
j_gene: TRBJ2-7
CDR3aa: ASSPPQGVYEQY

v_gene: TRBV30
j_gene: TRBJ1-5
CDR3aa: AWTLGPPGQPQH

v_gene: TRBV27
j_gene: TRBJ2-7
CDR3aa: ASSPPTGTHEQY

v_gene: TRBV10-3
j_gene: TRBJ1-3
CDR3aa: ASTPGNTIY

v_gene: TRBV4-2
j_gene: TRBJ1-2
CDR3aa: ASSQEGGWDRGEWNYGYT

v_gene: TRBV3-1
j_gene: TRBJ2-7
CDR3aa: ASSQDGDRRNEQY

v_gene: TRBV2
j_gene: TRBJ2-2
CDR3aa: ASSENRGPTGELF

v_gene: TRBV6-5
j_gene: TRBJ2-7
CDR3aa: ASSRDGSLEQY

v_gene: TRBV12-3/TRBV12-4
j_gene: TRBJ1-1
CDR3aa: ASSFLEGLAF

v_gene: TRBV6-1
j_gene: TRBJ1-2
CDR3aa: ASSEEEGNSYGYT

v_gene: TRBV12-3/TRBV12-4
j_gene: TRBJ1-5
CDR3aa: ASSAQGNQPQH

v_gene: TRBV28
j_gene: TRBJ2-5
CDR3aa: ASAWGTSGNRETQY

v_gene: TRBV7-2
j_gene: TRBJ1-5
CDR3aa: ASSLVQSGQPQH

v_gene: TRBV7-2
j_gene: TRBJ2-7
CDR3aa: ASASNPSGEQY

v_gene: TRBV15
j_gene: TRBJ2-5
CDR3aa: ATSRRDRVPTQY

v_gene: TRBV24-1
j_gene: TRBJ2-7
CDR3aa: ATSSIMGDEQY

v_gene: TRBV5-6
j_gene: TRBJ1-1
CDR3aa: ASSLQAEAF

v_gene: TRBV2
j_gene: TRBJ1-5
CDR3aa: ASSEGQGHYQPQH

v_gene: TRBV7-8
j_gene: TRBJ1-1
CDR3aa: ASSFSFQGWPEAF